This T cell receptor beta chain was profiled in a study of blood T cell repertoires in COVID-19. For the study at large: The analysed material was cDNA or gDNA that came from T cells, B-cell-depleted T cells, or PBMCs.

As processed by the authors: Amplifying reference gene primers gave estimates of nucleated cell counts. Only in-frame clones appear in the TCRdb table, and some are missing; sequencing was by immunoSEQ multiplex PCR. V and J calls plus clone size are reproduced from that table; the DNA served to infer D and trimming. The sample consists of a few hundred thousand clones, approximately 87% of them appearing once. This receptor was obtained from a man in his 60s who had recovered from COVID-19. Sequenced input: peripheral blood.

The CDR3 DNA follows: TGTGCCAGCAGCTCCCTCCCGGGGATCGCTGAAGCTTTCTTT. This translates into CASSSLPGIAEAFF. V gene TRBV11-2 combines with J gene TRBJ1-1; D not resolved. This CDR3 spans 14 amino acids. The V gene's germline CDR1 is SGHAT and CDR2 FQNNGV. Between the trimmed V and J ends, which lost 4 bases and 6 bases, there was a span of 15 bases. Full variable domain (missing parts from reference TRBV11-2 and TRBJ1-1): EAGVAQSPRYKIIEKRQSVAFWCNPISGHATLYWYQQILGQGPKLLIQFQNNGVVDDSQLPKDRFSAERLKGVDSTLKIQPAKLEDSAVYLCASSSLPGIAEAFFGQGTRLTVV.